Listed here is a single T cell receptor (beta chain). A second PCR of about 6 to 12 cycles used a sample-barcoded 5' primer and a J-beta primer mix. Every molecule of cDNA carried a tag from a template-switch adaptor with 12 random nucleotides. TCRdb re-analysed the 5' RACE reads in MiXCR, keeping a single row per CDR3 protein. The repertoire holds 1.5 million or so distinct CDR3 sequences, approximately 42% seen once, with 4% in the top ten. The people who gave samples were healthy Caucasians from Russia, aged roughly 6 to 100. The data originate from a study of blood T cells in healthy people across ages. This CDR3 region has 16 residues. V was cut by 0 bases and J by 4 bases, with 13 bases left in between. Germline assignment: CDR1 SGHDT and CDR2 YYEEEE.

Sample: blood. This chain links TRBV5-6 with TRBJ2-2; TRBD1 or TRBD2 may be the D gene (6 bases each). The TCR originated in a woman between 18 and 29 years old in good health. As DNA, the CDR3 is TGTGCCAGCAGCTTGGTACGGGGGCCTGTCACCGGGGAGCTGTTTTTT. Encoded protein: CASSLVRGPVTGELFF.